One T cell receptor (beta chain) is described in this entry. This sample was taken from a study of blood T cell repertoires in COVID-19. About the study: COVID-19 samples, acute and convalescent, were from the United States, Italy and Spain. Sources were T cells, B-cell-depleted T cells, or PBMCs; the material itself was cDNA or gDNA.

Original processing methods: Reference gene primer amplification in the assay estimated nucleated cell counts. The assay was immunoSEQ multiplex PCR, and TCRdb's table has in-frame clones only and misses some. For V, J and clone size, that table is used; D and trimming come from the DNA. The table shows 100,000 to 150,000 clones, with about 90% occurring only once. V was trimmed by 6 bases and J by 1 base, leaving 7 bases between them. The CDR3 is made up of 12 amino acids. Germline values: CDR1 MNHNY, CDR2 SVGAGI (reference sequence). This chain connects TRBV6-6 to TRBJ2-7; D gene uncertain. What was sequenced was peripheral blood. The receptor was isolated from a woman aged 45-59 years with active or convalescent COVID-19. The chain's CDR3 is CASSSGSYEQYF. The CDR3 nucleotides are TGTGCCAGCAGCTCCGGGTCCTACGAGCAGTACTTC.